These T cell receptor beta chains were read from a single sample in a study of control samples from healthy donors and cancer patients. The repertoire was sequenced with immunoSEQ multiplex PCR; TCRdb's copy has only in-frame clones and lacks some. This sample has around 140,000 clones; 91% occur once, and the top ten carry about 7.6%. Sequencing used blood. These receptors were taken from a man aged 18 to 29 in good health. CDR3s include the opening cysteine and the closing phenylalanine or tryptophan. The D gene is left open where the match is weak. Size values are once, few and many counts, or a class for expanded clones, and some rows have none.

>few|TRBJ2-2|NA|TRBV2
TGTGCCAGCCTCCCGGGTTCGAACACCGGGGAGCTGTTTTTT
CASLPGSNTGELFF
>few|TRBJ1-2|TRBD1|TRBV15
TGTGCCACCAGCAGAGATAGACAGGGGGCTAGTGGCTACACCTTC
CATSRDRQGASGYTF
>NA|TRBJ2-7|TRBD2|TRBV3-1/TRBV3-2
TGTGCCAGCAGCCAAGGAGCTAGCGGGGAGGAGCAGTACTTC
CASSQGASGEEQYF
>NA|TRBJ1-1|NA|TRBV3-1/TRBV3-2
TGTGCCAGCAGCGTACCGGGACGGAACACTGAAGCTTTCTTT
CASSVPGRNTEAFF
>NA|TRBJ2-7|NA|TRBV6-2/TRBV6-3
TGTGCCAGCAGCATCACCCACGAGCAGTACTTC
CASSITHEQYF
>NA|TRBJ1-4|NA|TRBV5-1
TGCGCCAGCAGCGCAGACAGCCTGAGGGAAAAACTGTTTTTT
CASSADSLREKLFF
>once|TRBJ2-5|NA|TRBV7-2
TGTGCCAGCAACAGGGGAGGGCAGGGGCAAGAGACCCAGTACTTC
CASNRGGQGQETQYF
>NA|TRBJ2-7|TRBD1|TRBV7-2
TGTGCCAGCAGCTTACAGGGGGCCAGCGAGCAGTACTTC
CASSLQGASEQYF
>NA|TRBJ2-5|NA|TRBV10-3
TGTGCCATCAGTGAAAGGAGCCAAGAGACCCAGTACTTC
CAISERSQETQYF
>NA|TRBJ1-5|NA|TRBV28
TGTGCCAGCAGTGAAGGTGGCAATCAGCCCCAGCATTTT
CASSEGGNQPQHF
>few|TRBJ2-7|NA|TRBV27
TGTGCCAGCAGTCCCCAAACAGGACAGTGGAGCGAGCAGTACTTC
CASSPQTGQWSEQYF
>once|TRBJ2-2|TRBD1|TRBV27
TGTGCCACCGCGGACAGGGGGTACCCCGGGGAGCTGTTTTTT
CATADRGYPGELFF
>NA|TRBJ1-3|TRBD1|TRBV30
TGTGCCTGGGACGGGACAGAAGGAAACACCATATATTTT
CAWDGTEGNTIYF
>NA|TRBJ1-1|TRBD1|TRBV25-1
TGTGCCAGCAGGAGGCTCACCGGGACAGAGAACACTGAAGCTTTCTTT
CASRRLTGTENTEAFF
>few|TRBJ1-5|NA|TRBV5-4
TGTGCCAGCAGCCGGGACATCAATCAGCCCCAGCATTTT
CASSRDINQPQHF
>NA|TRBJ2-3|TRBD1|TRBV5-1
TGCGCCAGCAACAGACAGGGCCGGGCCTCGGATACGCAGTATTTT
CASNRQGRASDTQYF
>NA|TRBJ1-3|TRBD1|TRBV28
TGTGCCAGCAGTTCAGGACCGGGACAGGGAAACACCATATATTTT
CASSSGPGQGNTIYF
>NA|TRBJ1-2|NA|TRBV21-1
TGTGCCAGCAGCAAAGAGGACAGCTATGGCTACACCTTC
CASSKEDSYGYTF
>NA|TRBJ1-5|NA|TRBV19
TGTGCCAGTAGTATCAACGCCAGGACGTCTCAGCCCCAGCATTTT
CASSINARTSQPQHF
>NA|TRBJ2-5|NA|TRBV3-1/TRBV3-2
TGTGCCAGCAGCCAAGAGACCCCCCTAGCGTGGGAAGAGACCCAGTACTTC
CASSQETPLAWEETQYF
>few|TRBJ1-3|NA|TRBV10-3
TGTGCCATCCGCAGCGACAGCTCTGGAAACACCATATATTTT
CAIRSDSSGNTIYF
>NA|TRBJ2-3|TRBD2|TRBV4-1
TGCGCCAGCAGCCGGGAAGCGGGGGGGCTTCCAGATACGCAGTATTTT
CASSREAGGLPDTQYF
>NA|TRBJ2-7|NA|TRBV24-1
TGTGCCACCAGCTGGGGAATCGAGCAGTACTTC
CATSWGIEQYF
>NA|TRBJ2-7|NA|TRBV11-2
TGTGCCAGCAGCCCGTACCCGGGTGGGGACTACGAGCAGTACTTC
CASSPYPGGDYEQYF
>NA|TRBJ2-5|NA|TRBV30
TGTGCCTGGAGTCACGCAGGAAGCCCAGAGACCCAGTACTTC
CAWSHAGSPETQYF
>NA|TRBJ2-5|TRBD2|TRBV14
TGTGCCAGCAGTGAGGGTACTAGCGGAGAGCAAGAGACCCAGTACTTC
CASSEGTSGEQETQYF
>once|TRBJ2-2|NA|TRBV6-2/TRBV6-3
TGTGCCAGCAGCTTTGGGGGCGGCGGGGAGCTGTTTTTT
CASSFGGGGELFF
>NA|TRBJ1-4|NA|TRBV2
TGTGCCAGCAGTGAGATCAGACCAACTAATGAAAAACTGTTTTTT
CASSEIRPTNEKLFF
>NA|TRBJ1-4|TRBD1|TRBV7-2
TGTGCCAGCAGCGGACAGGGGGCGGCTAATGAAAAACTGTTTTTT
CASSGQGAANEKLFF
>NA|TRBJ1-1|NA|TRBV6-1
TGTGCCAGCAGTGAGAGAGGACAGACGAACACTGAAGCTTTCTTT
CASSERGQTNTEAFF
>NA|TRBJ1-2|NA|TRBV12-3/TRBV12-4
TGTGCCAGCAGTTTACGAAACTATGGCTACACCTTC
CASSLRNYGYTF
>NA|TRBJ2-7|NA|TRBV19
TGTGCCAGTAGTCCAGGGGCCCACTACGAGCAGTACTTC
CASSPGAHYEQYF
>NA|TRBJ2-1|NA|TRBV27
TGTGCCAGCAGTTTAGCTCAGAGCTCCTACAATGAGCAGTTCTTC
CASSLAQSSYNEQFF
>NA|TRBJ1-3|TRBD1|TRBV3-1/TRBV3-2
TGTGCCAGCAGCCCGGGACAGGGCCTCCGAGACACCATATATTTT
CASSPGQGLRDTIYF
>NA|TRBJ1-2|TRBD1|TRBV6-1
TGTGCCAGCAGTGGAGCCGGGACAGGGCCCTCAGGGGGTGGCTACACCTTC
CASSGAGTGPSGGGYTF
>NA|TRBJ2-7|NA|TRBV27
TGTGCCAGCAGTCGTTCCGGCAAATCCTGGATCGAGCAGTACTTC
CASSRSGKSWIEQYF